This T cell receptor (beta chain) stems from a study of spatial heterogeneity in lung cancer. TCRdb reanalysed the 5' RACE reads using MiXCR and keeps one entry per CDR3 protein. The sample shows fewer than 45,000 distinct CDR3 sequences, more than 9% of them seen only once. Trimming took 1 base from V and 6 from J, leaving 6 bases between them. Germline V gene sequence: CDR1 MDHEN, CDR2 SYDVKM. This CDR3 has 12 amino acids. The sample's time point: blood at routine non-recurrence follow-up after resection. The sequenced material consisted of unsorted whole RNA from tumor, nontumor lung or frozen PBMC. This clonotype was seen only a few times.

The V and J genes are TRBV28 and TRBJ1-2; D is undetermined. The source was PBMCs, collected at follow-up. This sequence was found in a female donor with early-stage non-small cell lung cancer. The CDR3 DNA is TGTGCCAGCAGTTTATCGTCAGATGGCTACACCTTC. Residues: CASSLSSDGYTF.